Each of the 20 T cell receptor beta chains below was sequenced from the same sample in a study of T cells in Graves' hyperthyroidism and ophthalmopathy. The CDR3 regions of TCR beta were amplified from RNA transcripts. Primed by the HTBI set, a first-round RT-PCR was run on the TCR CDR3. TCRdb recomputed calls from the multiplex PCR reads with MiXCR, one row per CDR3 protein. This sample has around 300,000 distinct CDR3 sequences, with roughly 13% found just once. Sequenced: blood. These receptors were taken from a woman under 40 with Graves' hyperthyroidism.

This clonotype was observed at least ten times. This chain connects TRBV12-3 or TRBV12-4 to TRBJ2-1, with D perhaps TRBD2 (6 bases). With 1 base removed from V and 1 base from J, the gap between germline ends came to 11 bases. The CDR3 is made up of 16 amino acids. The CDR3 loop is CASSLDGGTSYNEQFF. The CDR3 nucleotides are TGTGCCAGCAGTTTAGATGGCGGGACGTCCTACAATGAGCAGTTCTTC.

This clonotype turned up a few times. V is TRBV6-5 and J is TRBJ2-7, with no clear D. CDR3 length: 12 amino acids. The V gene's germline CDR1 is MNHEY and CDR2 SVGAGI. V lost 8 bases and J 0 bases, leaving 8 bases between the germline ends. This chain's CDR3 is CASVTVSYEQYF. The CDR3 nucleotides read TGTGCCAGCGTCACAGTCTCCTACGAGCAGTACTTC.

This clonotype showed up many times. As DNA, the CDR3 is TGTGCCAGCAGTTTAGAATTCGGGGCGAACACTGAAGCTTTCTTT. This gives the protein CASSLEFGANTEAFF. The genes are TRBV28 and TRBJ1-1; a possible D gene is TRBD1 (5 bases). Germline loops: CDR1 MDHEN, CDR2 SYDVKM. Trimming took 2 bases from V and 1 from J, leaving 11 bases between them. This CDR3 comprises 15 residues.

The chain couples TRBV5-5 to TRBJ2-1, with 7 bases aligning to TRBD2. The CDR3 loop spans 17 amino acids. J lost 4 bases, V lost 0 bases, and 10 bases had no gene match. CDR1 is SGHKS and CDR2 is YYEKEE in the germline V gene (reference sequence). CDR3 nucleotides: TGTGCCAGCAGCTTGGGCGGGGGACCCATTGAATACAATGAGCAGTTCTTC. The encoded protein is CASSLGGGPIEYNEQFF.

The rearrangement uses TRBV9 and TRBJ1-2; tentative D call: TRBD1 (6 bases). Trimming took 0 bases from V and 6 from J, leaving 18 bases between them. The CDR3 runs to 16 residues. Germline values: CDR1 SGDLS, CDR2 YYNGEE. Here the CDR3 reads CASSVERTAVGDGYTF. Here the CDR3 DNA reads TGTGCCAGCAGCGTAGAGCGGACAGCTGTTGGTGATGGCTACACCTTC.

This clonotype showed up many times. The chain employs TRBV28 and TRBJ1-1, with D hard to call. Germline V gene data show CDR1 as MDHEN and CDR2 as SYDVKM. V was pared by 7 bases and J by 0 bases, with 6 bases between. The CDR3 is 12 residues long. CDR3 in DNA: TGTGCCAGCATAGCAGTGAACACTGAAGCTTTCTTT. This encodes CASIAVNTEAFF. Together with reference TRBV28 and TRBJ1-1, the CDR3 gives the full variable domain: DVKVTQSSRYLVKRTGEKVFLECVQDMDHENMFWYRQDPGLGLRLIYFSYDVKMKEKGDIPEGYSVSREKKERFSLILESASTNQTSMYLCASIAVNTEAFFGQGTRLTVV.

This clonotype was seen once. The rearrangement links TRBV7-9 to TRBJ1-5; tentatively, D is TRBD1 (5 bases). The germline V gene encodes CDR1 SEHNR and CDR2 FQNEAQ (reference sequence). V gave up 9 bases and J gave up 5 bases, with 26 bases separating them. The length of the CDR3 is 17 residues. CDR3 sequence: CASTFHVGVPDDQPQHF. CDR3 bases: TGTGCCAGTACCTTCCATGTAGGGGTTCCGGATGATCAGCCCCAGCATTTT.

This clonotype occurred many times. This rearrangement joins TRBV5-8 to TRBJ1-2, with unresolved D. Germline CDR1 reads SGHTS; CDR2 reads YDEGEE. The CDR3 runs to 13 residues. Trimming cost V 2 bases and J 5 bases, with 10 bases left between them. CDR3 protein: CASSFGLPYGYTF. CDR3 nucleotides: TGTGCCAGCAGCTTTGGACTGCCTTATGGCTACACCTTC.

This clonotype was detected a few times. This chain connects TRBV5-5 to TRBJ1-3, with no clear D. Deletions cut 0 bases from V and 1 base from J, with 14 bases between. CDR3 length: 17 amino acids. Germline V gene sequence: CDR1 SGHKS, CDR2 YYEKEE (reference sequence). In DNA, the CDR3 is TGTGCCAGCAGCTTGGAGTCAGCGCGATTTTCTGGAAACACCATATATTTT. It codes for CASSLESARFSGNTIYF.

The CDR3 region has the DNA TGTGCCAGCACCACCATGAACATTCAGTACTTC. This encodes CASTTMNIQYF. This rearrangement joins TRBV28 to TRBJ2-4; no firm D call. Deletions cut 7 bases from V and 7 bases from J, with 8 bases between. The CDR3 has 11 residues. Germline V gene data show CDR1 as MDHEN and CDR2 as SYDVKM. Combining the CDR3 with reference TRBV28 and TRBJ2-4 gives the whole variable domain DVKVTQSSRYLVKRTGEKVFLECVQDMDHENMFWYRQDPGLGLRLIYFSYDVKMKEKGDIPEGYSVSREKKERFSLILESASTNQTSMYLCASTTMNIQYFGAGTRLSVL.

At least ten counts were recorded for this clonotype. The rearrangement links TRBV6-2 or TRBV6-3 to TRBJ2-7, with D unresolved. The CDR3 sequence is 12 residues long. CDR1 and CDR2 from the germline V gene are MNHEY and SVGEGT. V lost 2 bases, J lost 6 bases, and 8 bases lay in between. CDR3 nucleotide sequence: TGTGCCAGCAGTTACAGATCGCGCGAGCAGTACTTC. Protein sequence: CASSYRSREQYF.

The rearrangement uses TRBV6-1 and TRBJ2-3; maybe TRBD2 (5 bases). Germline loops: CDR1 MNHNS, CDR2 SASEGT. Trimming removed 5 bases at V and 2 bases at J, with 17 bases between. The CDR3 is made up of 16 amino acids. CDR3 nucleotides: TGTGCCAGCAGTCCCCGGTCCGGGGAATCCACAGATACGCAGTATTTT. Protein product: CASSPRSGESTDTQYF.

This clonotype was counted at least ten times. The J gene is TRBJ2-3, the V gene TRBV2, with TRBD2 matching over 13 bases. CDR1 and CDR2 (germline): SNHLY, FYNNEI. J was trimmed by 4 bases and V by 2 bases; bases with no gene match: 9. The CDR3 is 18 residues long. CDR3 loop: CASSENTSGRARSDTQYF. As DNA, the CDR3 is TGTGCCAGCAGTGAAAATACTAGCGGGAGGGCCAGGTCAGATACGCAGTATTTT. The whole variable domain, remainder taken from reference TRBV2 and TRBJ2-3, is EPEVTQTPSHQVTQMGQEVILRCVPISNHLYFYWYRQILGQKVEFLVSFYNNEISEKSEIFDDQFSVERPDGSNFTLKIRSTKLEDSAMYFCASSENTSGRARSDTQYFGPGTRLTVL.

This clonotype was recorded a few times. The chain employs TRBV11-1 and TRBJ2-2, with TRBD2 matching 7 bases. The CDR3 covers 15 residues. After removal of 0 bases from V and 6 bases from J, the junction contained 4 bases not matched to a gene. CDR1 SGHAT and CDR2 FQDESV come from the germline V gene (reference sequence). CDR3 region: CASSLAGGPPGELFF. The CDR3, as DNA: TGTGCCAGCAGCTTAGCGGGAGGGCCGCCCGGGGAGCTGTTTTTT.

Here the CDR3 reads CASSVDPGETQYF. In nucleotides, the CDR3 is TGTGCCAGCAGCGTAGATCCTGGAGAGACCCAGTACTTC. This chain uses TRBV9 with TRBJ2-5; the D is unclear. This CDR3 has 13 residues. V lost 0 bases and J lost 4, with 7 bases in between. Germline CDR1 and CDR2: SGDLS and YYNGEE.

Comments on this clonotype: With a much larger clone just one base away, this may be a read error. The chain joins TRBV20-1 to TRBJ2-1; no firm D call. Germline CDR1 and CDR2: DFQATT and SNEGSKA (reference sequence). The CDR3 is 13 residues long. V lost 5 bases and J 8 bases, leaving 16 bases between the germline ends. CDR3 amino acids: CSAHRAQPHEQFF. In nucleotides, the CDR3 is TGCAGTGCTCACCGGGCCCAACCCCATGAGCAGTTCTTC.

This clonotype was recorded many times. This chain connects TRBV28 to TRBJ2-7, with 7 positions matching TRBD1. V gave up 1 base and J gave up 0 bases; unmatched junction bases: 6. Germline V gene lookup returns CDR1 MDHEN and CDR2 SYDVKM. The CDR3 consists of 16 residues. The CDR3 DNA reads TGTGCCAGCAGTTTATCCCGGGACAGACCCTCCTACGAGCAGTACTTC. Protein sequence: CASSLSRDRPSYEQYF.

The J gene is TRBJ1-6, the V gene TRBV28; TRBD1 aligns across 8 bases. The CDR3 sequence is 15 residues long. Germline V gene sequence: CDR1 MDHEN, CDR2 SYDVKM. V was pared by 8 bases and J by 7 bases, with 10 bases of the junction left unmatched. CDR3 in DNA: TGTGCCAGCGCCCTCAACAGGGGGTTGAATTCACCCCTCCACTTT. Its protein is CASALNRGLNSPLHF.

This clonotype appeared many times. The V gene is TRBV12-3 or TRBV12-4, the J gene TRBJ2-2; 11 bases map to TRBD2. There are 14 residues in the CDR3. The V and J ends lost 4 bases and 7 bases, in that order; junction bases with no gene match: 2. Written as DNA, the CDR3 is TGTGCCAGCAGTTGGGGACTAGCGGACGGGGAGCTGTTTTTT. Amino acid sequence: CASSWGLADGELFF.

This clonotype was counted a few times. V and J are TRBV7-2 and TRBJ2-7; the D is unclear. This CDR3 is built from 14 residues. V lost 1 base and J lost 3, with 10 bases in between. Germline lookup yields CDR1 SGHTA and CDR2 FQGNSA. The CDR3 region is CASSLVGRLYEQYF. The CDR3 coding sequence is TGTGCCAGCAGCTTAGTAGGCCGGCTCTACGAGCAGTACTTC.